This TCR beta chain was captured in a study of blood T cell repertoires in COVID-19. Study-wide background: COVID-19 samples collected from the United States, Italy and Spain covered acute and convalescent phases. PBMCs, B-cell-depleted T cells, or T cells were the source of the cDNA or gDNA that made up the material.

Repertoires were generated with immunoSEQ multiplex PCR, while TCRdb's copy carries only in-frame clones and drops some. Among 70,000 to 85,000 clones listed, more than 70% were seen once. This CDR3 is built from 11 residues. V was trimmed by 6 bases and J by 13 bases, leaving 15 bases between them. The germline V gene encodes CDR1 DFQATT and CDR2 SNEGSKA (reference sequence). This clonotype was sampled from a woman of 80 years or more in a cohort sampled during active or convalescent COVID-19. The chain recombines TRBV20-1 with TRBJ1-4, with unresolved D. Sequenced material: peripheral blood. The CDR3 loop is CSATARGRLFF. As DNA, the CDR3 is TGCAGTGCCACCGCAAGAGGAAGACTGTTTTTT.